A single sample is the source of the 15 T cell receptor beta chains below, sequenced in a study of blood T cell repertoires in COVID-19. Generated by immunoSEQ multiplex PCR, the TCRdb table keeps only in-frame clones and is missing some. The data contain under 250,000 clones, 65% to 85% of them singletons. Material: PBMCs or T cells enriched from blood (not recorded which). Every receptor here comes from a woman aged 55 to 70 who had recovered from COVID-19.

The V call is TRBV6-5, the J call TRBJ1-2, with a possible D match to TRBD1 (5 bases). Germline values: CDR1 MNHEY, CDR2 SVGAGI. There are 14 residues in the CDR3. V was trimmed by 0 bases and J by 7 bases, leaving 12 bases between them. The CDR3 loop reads CASSYSRGTGGYTF. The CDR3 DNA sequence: TGTGCCAGCAGTTACTCGAGAGGGACTGGTGGCTACACCTTC.

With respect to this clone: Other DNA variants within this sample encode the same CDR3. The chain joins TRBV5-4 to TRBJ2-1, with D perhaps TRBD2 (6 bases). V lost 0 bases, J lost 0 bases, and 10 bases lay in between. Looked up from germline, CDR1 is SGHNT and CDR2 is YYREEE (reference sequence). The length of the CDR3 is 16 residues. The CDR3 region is CASSLGGGTSYNEQFF. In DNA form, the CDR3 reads TGTGCCAGCAGCTTGGGTGGGGGGACCTCCTACAATGAGCAGTTCTTC.

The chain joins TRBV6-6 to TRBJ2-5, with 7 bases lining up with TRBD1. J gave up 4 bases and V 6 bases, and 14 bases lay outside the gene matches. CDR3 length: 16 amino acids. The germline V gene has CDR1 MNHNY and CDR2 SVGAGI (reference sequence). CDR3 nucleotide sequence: TGTGCCAGCAGCACATCAGACCCGGGACAGTTAGAGACCCAGTACTTC. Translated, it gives CASSTSDPGQLETQYF.

Here the CDR3 DNA reads TGTGCCAGCAGCTTGCTAGCGGGGGGGCCAAGCGCAGATACGCAGTATTTT. This encodes CASSLLAGGPSADTQYF. The chain has TRBV7-3 and TRBJ2-3; 12 nucleotides align to TRBD2. CDR1 SGHTA and CDR2 FQGTGA come from the germline V gene. The V and J ends lost 3 bases and 4 bases, in that order; junction bases with no gene match: 8. CDR3 length: 17 amino acids.

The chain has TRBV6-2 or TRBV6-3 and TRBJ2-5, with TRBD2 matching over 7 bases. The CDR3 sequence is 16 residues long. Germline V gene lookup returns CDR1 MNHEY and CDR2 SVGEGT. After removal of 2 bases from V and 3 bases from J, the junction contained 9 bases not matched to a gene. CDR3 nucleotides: TGTGCCAGCAGTTACGGAGTGGGAAGCGGGGAAGAGACCCAGTACTTC. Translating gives CASSYGVGSGEETQYF.

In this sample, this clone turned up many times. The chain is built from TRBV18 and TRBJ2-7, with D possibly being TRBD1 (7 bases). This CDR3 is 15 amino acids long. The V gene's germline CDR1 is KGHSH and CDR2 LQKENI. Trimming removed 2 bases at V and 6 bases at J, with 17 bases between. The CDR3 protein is CASSPRQGGDGEQYF. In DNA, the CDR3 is TGTGCCAGCTCACCAAGGCAGGGGGGAGATGGCGAGCAGTACTTC.

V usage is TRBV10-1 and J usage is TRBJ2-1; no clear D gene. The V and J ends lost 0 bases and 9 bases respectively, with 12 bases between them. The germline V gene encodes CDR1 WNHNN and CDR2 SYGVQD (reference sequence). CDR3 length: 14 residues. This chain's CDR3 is CASSESEMVGEQFF. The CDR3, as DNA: TGCGCCAGCAGTGAGTCTGAGATGGTCGGTGAGCAGTTCTTC.

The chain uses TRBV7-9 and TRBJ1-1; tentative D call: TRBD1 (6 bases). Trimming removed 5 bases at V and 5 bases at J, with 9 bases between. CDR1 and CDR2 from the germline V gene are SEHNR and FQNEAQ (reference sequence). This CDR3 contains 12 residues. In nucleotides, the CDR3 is TGTGCCAGCAGCACACAGGGTACTGAAGCTTTCTTT. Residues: CASSTQGTEAFF.

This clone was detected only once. CDR3 protein: CASSLRGRGEKLFF. As DNA, the CDR3 is TGTGCCAGCAGCTTACGGGGGAGGGGTGAAAAACTGTTTTTT. The chain has TRBV13 and TRBJ1-4, with D possibly being TRBD1 (5 bases). CDR3 length equals 14 residues. V was trimmed by 2 bases and J by 7 bases, leaving 11 bases between them. The V gene's germline CDR1 is PRHDT and CDR2 FYEKMQ (reference sequence).

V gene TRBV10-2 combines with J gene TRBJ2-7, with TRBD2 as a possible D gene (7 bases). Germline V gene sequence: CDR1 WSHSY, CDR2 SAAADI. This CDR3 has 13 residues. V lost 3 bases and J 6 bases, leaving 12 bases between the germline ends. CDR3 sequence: CASSEGGAFEQYF. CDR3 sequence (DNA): TGCGCCAGCAGTGAAGGGGGGGCCTTCGAGCAGTACTTC.

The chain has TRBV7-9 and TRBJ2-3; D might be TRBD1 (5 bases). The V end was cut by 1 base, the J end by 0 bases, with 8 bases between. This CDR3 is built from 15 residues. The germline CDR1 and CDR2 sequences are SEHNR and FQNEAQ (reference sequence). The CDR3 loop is CASSLVQGSTDTQYF. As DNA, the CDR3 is TGTGCCAGCAGCTTAGTCCAGGGCAGCACAGATACGCAGTATTTT. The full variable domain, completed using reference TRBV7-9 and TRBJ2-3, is DTGVSQNPRHKITKRGQNVTFRCDPISEHNRLYWYRQTLGQGPEFLTYFQNEAQLEKSRLLSDRFSAERPKGSFSTLEIQRTEQGDSAMYLCASSLVQGSTDTQYFGPGTRLTVL.

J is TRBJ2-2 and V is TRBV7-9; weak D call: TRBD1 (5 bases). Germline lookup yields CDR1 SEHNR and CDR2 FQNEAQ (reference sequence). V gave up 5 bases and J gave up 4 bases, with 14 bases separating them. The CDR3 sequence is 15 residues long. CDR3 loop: CASSGRGASTGELFF. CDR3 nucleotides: TGTGCCAGCAGCGGTAGGGGTGCGAGCACCGGGGAGCTGTTTTTT.

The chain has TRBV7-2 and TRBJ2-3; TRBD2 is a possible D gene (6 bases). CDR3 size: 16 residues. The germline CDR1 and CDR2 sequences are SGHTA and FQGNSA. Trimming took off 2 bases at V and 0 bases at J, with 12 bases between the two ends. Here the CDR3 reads CASSLLASTSTDTQYF. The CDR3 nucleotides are TGTGCCAGCAGCTTACTAGCGAGCACTAGCACAGATACGCAGTATTTT.

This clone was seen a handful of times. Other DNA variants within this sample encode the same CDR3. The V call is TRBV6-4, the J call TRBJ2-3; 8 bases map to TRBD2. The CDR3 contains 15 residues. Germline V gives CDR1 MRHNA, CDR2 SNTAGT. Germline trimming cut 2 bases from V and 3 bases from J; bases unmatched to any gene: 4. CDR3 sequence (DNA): TGTGCCAGCAGTGACCCGGGACTAGGTACAGATACGCAGTATTTT. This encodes CASSDPGLGTDTQYF.

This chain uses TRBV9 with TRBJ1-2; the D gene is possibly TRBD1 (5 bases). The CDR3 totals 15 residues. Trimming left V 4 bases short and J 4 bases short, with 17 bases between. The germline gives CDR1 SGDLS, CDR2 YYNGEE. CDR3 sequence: CASSPTRGWIYGYTF. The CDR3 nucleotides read TGTGCCAGCAGCCCCACCCGGGGGTGGATCTATGGCTACACCTTC.